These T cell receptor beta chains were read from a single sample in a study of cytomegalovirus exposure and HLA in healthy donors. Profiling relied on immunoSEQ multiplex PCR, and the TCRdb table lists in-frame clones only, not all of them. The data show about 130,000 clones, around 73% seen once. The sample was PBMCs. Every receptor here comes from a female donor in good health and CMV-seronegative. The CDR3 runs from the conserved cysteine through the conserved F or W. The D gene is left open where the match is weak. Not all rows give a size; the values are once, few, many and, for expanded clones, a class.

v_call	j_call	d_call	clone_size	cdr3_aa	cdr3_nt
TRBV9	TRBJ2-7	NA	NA	CASSASGTSTYEQYF	TGTGCCAGCAGCGCTTCCGGGACTTCCACCTACGAGCAGTACTTC
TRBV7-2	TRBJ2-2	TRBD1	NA	CASSWTGDTGELFF	TGTGCCAGCAGCTGGACAGGGGACACCGGGGAGCTGTTTTTT
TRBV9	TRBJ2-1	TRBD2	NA	CASSVERERGEQFF	TGTGCCAGCAGCGTAGAGCGGGAGAGGGGGGAGCAGTTCTTC
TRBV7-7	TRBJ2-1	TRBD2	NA	CASSQRLAGYNEQFF	TGTGCTAGCAGTCAGAGACTAGCGGGATACAATGAGCAGTTCTTC
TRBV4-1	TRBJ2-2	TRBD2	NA	CASSQGAGGTGELFF	TGCGCCAGCAGCCAAGGAGCGGGAGGAACCGGGGAGCTGTTTTTT
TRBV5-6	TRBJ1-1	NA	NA	CASSRRGNTEAFF	TGTGCCAGCAGCCGTCGGGGGAACACTGAAGCTTTCTTT
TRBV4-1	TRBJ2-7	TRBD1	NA	CASSLTGQGTYEQYF	TGCGCCAGCAGCCTAACGGGACAGGGGACCTACGAGCAGTACTTC
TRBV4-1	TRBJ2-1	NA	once	CASSQPGGSRGEQFF	TGCGCCAGCAGCCAACCGGGCGGTTCTAGGGGTGAGCAGTTCTTC
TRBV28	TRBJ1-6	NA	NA	CASSRVGGSPLHF	TGTGCCAGCAGTCGAGTAGGGGGATCACCCCTCCACTTT
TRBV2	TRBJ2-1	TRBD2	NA	CASSEGLADLREQFF	TGTGCCAGCAGCGAGGGACTAGCGGACCTTAGGGAGCAGTTCTTC